This TCR beta chain appears in the sequencing data of a study of shared clonotypes between healthy human individuals. In the case of this clone: Antigen specificity is unknown.

The protocol was immunoSEQ multiplex PCR, while the TCRdb copy is restricted to in-frame clones and leaves out a portion. Counted here are millions of clones, roughly 95% occurring once; the ten biggest clones make up 0.9% to 1.3%. Naive CD8 cells comprised CD45RO-negative, CCR7-positively selected cells, excluding terminally differentiated effector memory CD45RA+ cells. Study-level findings and limits: Some clonotypes were shared by all four sorted-subset donors, while others were not shared. The non-shared ones had lower generation probabilities than the shared ones.

Looked up from germline, CDR1 is SGHNT and CDR2 is YYREEE (reference sequence). CDR3 length equals 13 residues. Deletions cut 1 base from V and 8 bases from J, with 12 bases between. The sequence came from a man younger than 30 in good health. The specimen was naive CD8+ T cells sorted from blood. V is TRBV5-4 and J is TRBJ1-2; perhaps TRBD1 as D (6 bases). The CDR3 here is CASSLKEGVGYTF. The CDR3 nucleotides read TGTGCCAGCAGCTTGAAAGAGGGGGTAGGCTACACCTTC.